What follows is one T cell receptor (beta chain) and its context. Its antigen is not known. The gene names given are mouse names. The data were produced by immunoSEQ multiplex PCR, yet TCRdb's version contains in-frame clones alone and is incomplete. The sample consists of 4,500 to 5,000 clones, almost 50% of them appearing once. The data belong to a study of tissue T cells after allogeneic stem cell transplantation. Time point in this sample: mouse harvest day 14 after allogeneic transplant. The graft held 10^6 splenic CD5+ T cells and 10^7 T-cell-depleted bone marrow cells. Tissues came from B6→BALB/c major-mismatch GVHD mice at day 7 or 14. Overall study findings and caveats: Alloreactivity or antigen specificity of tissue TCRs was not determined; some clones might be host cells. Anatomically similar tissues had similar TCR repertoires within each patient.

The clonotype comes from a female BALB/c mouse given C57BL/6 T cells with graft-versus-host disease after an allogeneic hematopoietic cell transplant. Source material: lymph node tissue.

The CDR3 loop is CASSHRDWGDAEQFF. The sequenced CDR3 bases are TGTGCCAGCAGTCACCGGGACTGGGGGGATGCTGAGCAGTTC. The chain joins TRBV15 to TRBJ2-1, with 12 bases identical to TRBD2. Coverage ceases 1 residue before the CDR3 finishes, and the germline J gene fills in the end. The length of the CDR3 is 15 residues. The junction had 4 bases not matched to a gene; V was cut back by 5 bases and J by 5 bases. Germline values: CDR1 SGHND, CDR2 FRSKSL.